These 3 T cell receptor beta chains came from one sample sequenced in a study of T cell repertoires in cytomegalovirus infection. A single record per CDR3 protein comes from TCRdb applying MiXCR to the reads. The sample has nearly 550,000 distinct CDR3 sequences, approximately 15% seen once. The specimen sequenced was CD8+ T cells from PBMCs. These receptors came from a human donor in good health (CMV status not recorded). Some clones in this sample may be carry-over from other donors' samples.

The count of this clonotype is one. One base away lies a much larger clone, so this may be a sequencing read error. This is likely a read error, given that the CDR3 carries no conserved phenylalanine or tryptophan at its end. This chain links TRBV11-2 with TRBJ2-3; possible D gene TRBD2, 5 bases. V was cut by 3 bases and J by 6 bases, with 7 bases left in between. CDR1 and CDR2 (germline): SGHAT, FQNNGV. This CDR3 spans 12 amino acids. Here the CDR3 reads CASSFDYDTQYS. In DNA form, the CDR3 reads TGTGCCAGCAGCTTCGACTATGATACGCAGTATTCT.

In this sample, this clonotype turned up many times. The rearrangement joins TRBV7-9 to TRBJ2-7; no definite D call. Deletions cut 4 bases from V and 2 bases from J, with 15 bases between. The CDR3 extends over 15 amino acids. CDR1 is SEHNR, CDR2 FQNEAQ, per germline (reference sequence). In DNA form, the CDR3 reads TGTGCCAGCAGCTCAATGGACCGCGGTCCCTACGAGCAGTACTTC. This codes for CASSSMDRGPYEQYF.

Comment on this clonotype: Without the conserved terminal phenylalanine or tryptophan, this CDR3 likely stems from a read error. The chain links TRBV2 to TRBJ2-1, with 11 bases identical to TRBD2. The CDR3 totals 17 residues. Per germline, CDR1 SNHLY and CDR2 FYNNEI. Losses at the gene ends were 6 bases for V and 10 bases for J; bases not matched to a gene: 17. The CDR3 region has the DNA TGTGCCAGCAGCTGGGCCCTGACTAGCGGGAACATCCGGGAGCAGTTCTTA. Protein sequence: CASSWALTSGNIREQFL.